A selection of T cell receptor beta chains follows, all from one sample in a study of T-cell memory formation after mild COVID-19. TCRdb fed the 5' RACE reads into MiXCR, producing one record per CDR3 protein. The sample has approximately 480,000 distinct CDR3 sequences; about 20% are singletons. Sequencing used PBMCs or a T cell subset sorted from them (not recorded which). The receptors shown here come from an adult woman who had mild COVID-19 (a few samples of this study predate the infection). Cell type and time point are not known. The CDR3 runs from the conserved cysteine through the conserved F or W. The D gene is left open where the match is weak. Not every row has a clone size; where given, it reads once, few, many or a size class.

D gene,J gene,clone size,V gene,CDR3 protein,CDR3 DNA
TRBD1,TRBJ1-2,NA,TRBV5-1,CASAAQGQNYGYTF,TGCGCCAGTGCAGCACAGGGACAGAACTATGGCTACACCTTC
NA,TRBJ1-3,NA,TRBV4-1,CASSQGPGTGNTIYF,TGCGCCAGCAGCCAAGGGCCTGGTACTGGAAACACCATATATTTT
NA,TRBJ1-5,NA,TRBV7-9,CASSLGGAGSNQPQHF,TGTGCCAGCAGCTTAGGTGGCGCAGGGAGCAATCAGCCCCAGCATTTT
NA,TRBJ1-2,few,TRBV12-3/TRBV12-4,CASSLTVRNGYTF,TGTGCCAGCAGTTTGACAGTCAGGAATGGCTACACCTTC
NA,TRBJ2-7,NA,TRBV11-2,CASSLMPNEQYF,TGTGCCAGCAGCTTAATGCCGAACGAGCAGTACTTC
TRBD2,TRBJ2-3,few,TRBV5-6,CASRTSGRADTQYF,TGTGCCAGCCGGACTAGCGGGAGAGCAGATACGCAGTATTTT
TRBD2,TRBJ2-3,NA,TRBV5-1,CASSGGLAGGGADTQYF,TGCGCCAGCAGCGGGGGACTAGCGGGAGGAGGCGCAGATACGCAGTATTTT
NA,TRBJ2-1,NA,TRBV30,CAWSGTGHNEQFF,TGTGCCTGGAGTGGGACTGGGCACAATGAGCAGTTCTTC
NA,TRBJ2-5,few,TRBV2,CASIIGGQETQYF,TGTGCCAGCATAATAGGCGGCCAAGAGACCCAGTACTTC
NA,TRBJ2-4,NA,TRBV7-2,CASSPRRGQENIQYF,TGTGCCAGCAGCCCGAGGAGGGGGCAGGAAAACATTCAGTACTTC
NA,TRBJ1-2,NA,TRBV6-6,CASSSGTLPPGYTF,TGTGCCAGCAGTTCCGGGACCCTACCGCCTGGCTACACCTTC
TRBD2,TRBJ2-3,few,TRBV11-2,CASSSLAGASDTQYF,TGTGCCAGCAGCTCCTTAGCGGGAGCCTCCGATACGCAGTATTTT
NA,TRBJ2-7,few,TRBV29-1,CSAGEGPYEQYF,TGCAGCGCCGGCGAGGGGCCCTACGAGCAGTACTTC
NA,TRBJ2-3,few,TRBV4-1,CASGYPSSTDTQYF,TGCGCCAGCGGCTACCCTAGCTCCACAGATACGCAGTATTTT